The 21 T cell receptor beta chains below come from one sample, sequenced in a study of cytomegalovirus exposure and HLA in healthy donors. TCRdb's table, derived via immunoSEQ multiplex PCR, lists solely in-frame clones and lacks some. The sample lists about 98,000 clones; 87% were seen once. The sequencing input was PBMCs. The receptors stem from a man younger than 35 in good health and CMV-seropositive.

This clone showed up just once. CDR3 DNA sequence: TGTGCCAGCAGCTTAGGCGGGAGTCTTTACGAGCAGTACTTC. Translating gives CASSLGGSLYEQYF. This sequence joins TRBV7-2 and TRBJ2-7; 7 bases agree with TRBD2. The germline V gene encodes CDR1 SGHTA and CDR2 FQGNSA. V shed 1 base, J shed 4 bases, and the junction held 4 bases outside the gene matches. The CDR3 is made up of 14 amino acids.

This chain connects TRBV5-5 to TRBJ2-7; D gene unclear. The length of the CDR3 is 13 residues. CDR1 is SGHKS and CDR2 is YYEKEE in the germline V gene (reference sequence). The V end was cut by 0 bases, the J end by 0 bases, with 4 bases between. In DNA, the CDR3 is TGTGCCAGCAGCTTGGCGGGCTCCTACGAGCAGTACTTC. Protein: CASSLAGSYEQYF.

The rearrangement uses TRBV9 and TRBJ2-1, with TRBD2 identical over 9 bases. J was trimmed by 8 bases and V by 0 bases; bases with no gene match: 6. Germline CDR1 reads SGDLS; CDR2 reads YYNGEE. This CDR3 region has 15 residues. The CDR3 coding sequence is TGTGCCAGCAGCGTAGGGGCGGGGGGGATCTATGAGCAGTTCTTC. Translating it yields CASSVGAGGIYEQFF. The full variable domain, completed using reference TRBV9 and TRBJ2-1, is DSGVTQTPKHLITATGQRVTLRCSPRSGDLSVYWYQQSLDQGLQFLIQYYNGEERAKGNILERFSAQQFPDLHSELNLSSLELGDSALYFCASSVGAGGIYEQFFGPGTRLTVL.

The chain recombines TRBV29-1 with TRBJ2-1; the D gene is possibly TRBD1 (5 bases). Germline CDR1 and CDR2: SQVTM and ANQGSEA. The CDR3 loop spans 12 amino acids. With 2 bases removed from V and 10 bases from J, the gap between germline ends came to 12 bases. CDR3 protein: CSVEFRVGEQFF. CDR3 nucleotides: TGCAGCGTTGAATTCAGGGTAGGAGAGCAGTTCTTC.

The V gene is TRBV7-2, the J gene TRBJ2-3; 10 nucleotides agree with TRBD1. Unmatched junction bases numbered 3, after V lost 5 bases and J lost 4 bases. CDR1 and CDR2 (germline): SGHTA, FQGNSA. CDR3 length equals 14 residues. CDR3 coding DNA: TGTGCCAGCAGCGACAGGGGGCAATCAGATACGCAGTATTTT. Amino acid sequence: CASSDRGQSDTQYF.

For this clone: This may arise from a read error, as a much more abundant clone is one base away. This chain's CDR3 is CASSSGTGVADTQYF. The CDR3 nucleotides read TGTGCCAGCAGCTCCGGGACAGGGGTCGCAGATACGCAGTATTTT. The chain couples TRBV7-9 to TRBJ2-3, with 10 nucleotides matching TRBD1. Germline V gene lookup returns CDR1 SEHNR and CDR2 FQNEAQ (reference sequence). The CDR3 runs to 15 residues. The V gene end was trimmed by 4 bases and the J gene end by 4 bases; junction bases not matched to a gene: 5.

This chain joins TRBV9 and TRBJ2-7; 12 bases are shared with TRBD1. Germline assignment: CDR1 SGDLS and CDR2 YYNGEE. This CDR3 is built from 16 residues. Germline trimming cut 4 bases from V and 6 bases from J; bases unmatched to any gene: 11. The CDR3 DNA sequence: TGTGCCAGCAGCCCCCCCTGGGGACAGGGGGCAAGCGAGCAGTACTTC. Protein: CASSPPWGQGASEQYF. The full variable domain, completed using reference TRBV9 and TRBJ2-7, is DSGVTQTPKHLITATGQRVTLRCSPRSGDLSVYWYQQSLDQGLQFLIQYYNGEERAKGNILERFSAQQFPDLHSELNLSSLELGDSALYFCASSPPWGQGASEQYFGPGTRLTVT.

This sequence joins TRBV6-1 and TRBJ2-7; 8 bases match TRBD2. The germline V gene encodes CDR1 MNHNS and CDR2 SASEGT. The CDR3 runs to 15 residues. The J segment lost 2 bases and the V segment lost 2 bases, leaving 5 bases of the junction unmatched. The CDR3 nucleotides read TGTGCCAGCAGTGAATTTGCGGGGGGACCCTACGAGCAGTACTTC. This encodes CASSEFAGGPYEQYF.

The V call is TRBV7-9, the J call TRBJ2-7; 7 bases align to TRBD1. The V segment lost 5 bases and the J segment 0 bases; nucleotides outside the gene matches: 7. There are 15 residues in the CDR3. The V gene's germline CDR1 is SEHNR and CDR2 FQNEAQ (reference sequence). The CDR3 DNA sequence: TGTGCCAGCAGCCCTGACAGGGCAGCCTCCTACGAGCAGTACTTC. Translated, it gives CASSPDRAASYEQYF.

The chain combines TRBV7-8 with TRBJ1-5; D is uncertain. This CDR3 is 15 amino acids long. With 1 base removed from V and 2 bases from J, the gap between germline ends came to 9 bases. The germline V gene encodes CDR1 SGHVS and CDR2 FQNEAQ. CDR3 amino acids: CASSLGGSGNQPQHF. In DNA form, the CDR3 reads TGTGCCAGCAGCTTAGGTGGCTCTGGCAATCAGCCCCAGCATTTT.

The V gene is TRBV14, the J gene TRBJ2-1; the match to TRBD2 covers 10 bases. Germline V gene data show CDR1 as SGHDN and CDR2 as FVKESK. With V trimmed by 0 bases and J by 4 bases, 12 bases remained unmatched. The length of the CDR3 is 19 residues. As DNA, the CDR3 is TGTGCCAGCAGCCAAGAAGGCTTAAAGCGGGGGGGCCCTTACAATGAGCAGTTCTTC. It specifies CASSQEGLKRGGPYNEQFF.

This sequence joins TRBV5-1 and TRBJ2-1; 11 bases match TRBD2. With 0 bases clipped from V and 1 base from J, the junction kept 9 bases outside the gene matches. This CDR3 is built from 19 residues. Germline V gene data show CDR1 as SGHRS and CDR2 as YFSETQ. The CDR3 bases are TGCGCCAGCAGCTTGGGGAGAAAAGTAGCGGGAGGGTCCTACAATGAGCAGTTCTTC. Its protein is CASSLGRKVAGGSYNEQFF.

This clone appeared once. This chain joins TRBV7-8 and TRBJ2-5; TRBD2 matches at 8 bases. Germline CDR1 reads SGHVS; CDR2 reads FQNEAQ. Losses at the gene ends were 1 base for V and 2 bases for J; bases not matched to a gene: 6. The CDR3 has 16 residues. In DNA form, the CDR3 reads TGTGCCAGCAGCTTAGATCGGGCTAGCGGGCAAGAGACCCAGTACTTC. As protein: CASSLDRASGQETQYF.

The chain has TRBV19 and TRBJ2-2, with D possibly TRBD2 on 5 matching bases. V lost 3 bases, J lost 3 bases, and 11 bases lay in between. This CDR3 contains 15 residues. CDR1 LNHDA and CDR2 SQIVND come from the germline V gene (reference sequence). This CDR3 is CASSILAGDTGELFF. CDR3 DNA sequence: TGTGCCAGTAGTATCCTAGCCGGGGACACCGGGGAGCTGTTTTTT. Supplemented by reference TRBV19 and TRBJ2-2, the full variable domain reads DGGITQSPKYLFRKEGQNVTLSCEQNLNHDAMYWYRQDPGQGLRLIYYSQIVNDFQKGDIAEGYSVSREKKESFPLTVTSAQKNPTAFYLCASSILAGDTGELFFGEGSRLTVL.

This chain joins TRBV2 and TRBJ1-6; TRBD1 agrees at 9 bases. Trimming took 6 bases from V and 6 from J; bases not matched to a gene: 6. The germline V gene encodes CDR1 SNHLY and CDR2 FYNNEI. The CDR3 extends over 15 amino acids. DNA of the CDR3: TGTGCCAGCAGGCTGGGACAGGGATCTAATTCACCCCTCCACTTT. Translation gives CASRLGQGSNSPLHF.

The chain has TRBV7-2 and TRBJ1-6; no reliable D call. V lost 2 bases, J lost 7 bases, and 18 bases lay in between. CDR3 length: 17 amino acids. Germline V gene data show CDR1 as SGHTA and CDR2 as FQGNSA. The CDR3 DNA reads as TGTGCCAGCAGCTTAATGCTAGGCGGAGCCCCCAATTCACCCCTCCACTTT. Translated: CASSLMLGGAPNSPLHF.

The V gene is TRBV11-2, the J gene TRBJ2-7; TRBD2 matches at 7 bases. The J segment lost 5 bases and the V segment lost 1 base, leaving 11 bases of the junction unmatched. There are 16 residues in the CDR3. CDR1 is SGHAT and CDR2 is FQNNGV in the germline V gene. CDR3 amino acids: CASSLGFGTTIHEQYF. CDR3 sequence (DNA): TGTGCCAGCAGCTTAGGGTTTGGGACTACGATCCACGAGCAGTACTTC.

The chain couples TRBV4-1 to TRBJ1-2, with 7 bases matching TRBD1. Germline V gene data show CDR1 as MGHRA and CDR2 as YSYEKL. The ends lost 0 bases at V and 3 bases at J; junction bases unmatched: 4. The CDR3 runs 15 residues. In nucleotides, the CDR3 is TGCGCCAGCAGCCAAGAGGGGACAGCTTACTATGGCTACACCTTC. It yields the protein CASSQEGTAYYGYTF.

The chain recombines TRBV19 with TRBJ2-3; tentatively, D is TRBD2 (5 bases). The CDR3 has 15 amino acids. Germline CDR1 LNHDA, CDR2 SQIVND (reference sequence). V was clipped by 5 bases and J by 0 bases, with 12 bases between them. The CDR3 DNA follows: TGTGCCAGTAGTGGTGGCGGGCGTAGCACAGATACGCAGTATTTT. Protein sequence: CASSGGGRSTDTQYF.

This sequence joins TRBV9 and TRBJ2-1; 11 nucleotides match TRBD1. Germline values: CDR1 SGDLS, CDR2 YYNGEE. The CDR3 has 17 residues. V gave up 0 bases and J gave up 7 bases; unmatched junction bases: 9. CDR3 nucleotide sequence: TGTGCCAGCAGCGTAGCTTTTGTTGGACAGGGGGCGAATGAGCAGTTCTTC. This sequence encodes CASSVAFVGQGANEQFF.

The chain links TRBV5-1 to TRBJ2-3; 9 bases are shared with TRBD2. The V segment lost 0 bases and the J segment 0 bases; nucleotides outside the gene matches: 11. CDR1 is SGHRS and CDR2 is YFSETQ in the germline V gene. The CDR3 loop spans 19 amino acids. The DNA for the CDR3 is TGCGCCAGCAGCTTGGACGGACTCAGCGGGGGGTCTAGCACAGATACGCAGTATTTT. Protein product: CASSLDGLSGGSSTDTQYF. The variable domain in full, completed from reference TRBV5-1 and TRBJ2-3, reads KAGVTQTPRYLIKTRGQQVTLSCSPISGHRSVSWYQQTPGQGLQFLFEYFSETQRNKGNFPGRFSGRQFSNSRSEMNVSTLELGDSALYLCASSLDGLSGGSSTDTQYFGPGTRLTVL.